This T cell receptor beta chain appears in the sequencing data of a study of shared clonotypes between healthy human individuals. Some clones are missing from TCRdb's copy, which holds only in-frame ones; the method was immunoSEQ multiplex PCR. The sample records around 980,000 clones, around 82% being singletons. The germline V gene has CDR1 MNHEY and CDR2 SMNVEV (reference sequence). This CDR3 has 13 amino acids. V dropped 6 bases and J dropped 8; count of bases not matched to a gene: 3. The source material was memory CD4+ T cells from PBMCs. Subset noted: CD45RA-negative fraction. The TCR sequence derives from a man younger than 35 in good health. Some clones in this sample may be carry-over from other donors' samples. The chain carries TRBV27 and TRBJ1-4; 10 bases map to TRBD1. The CDR3 loop is CASRPTGGEKLFF. In nucleotides, the CDR3 is TGTGCCAGCAGGCCGACAGGGGGCGAAAAACTGTTTTTT. Full variable domain (missing parts from reference TRBV27 and TRBJ1-4): EAQVTQNPRYLITVTGKKLTVTCSQNMNHEYMSWYRQDPGLGLRQIYYSMNVEVTDKGDVPEGYKVSRKEKRNFPLILESPSPNQTSLYFCASRPTGGEKLFFGSGTQLSVL.